Listed here are 22 T cell receptor beta chains from one sample, sequenced in a study of molecular identifiers for immune sequencing clone quantification. TCRdb passed the PCR reads through MiXCR, listing each CDR3 protein once. The sample includes 460,000 or so distinct CDR3 sequences, about a quarter of them seen just once. The sequenced sample consisted of naive CD8+ T cells from blood, with Jurkat cell RNA spiked in. The subset here: FACS-sorted CD8+CD4-CCR7+CD45RA+ naive T cells. The source is a human donor in good health. Some libraries in this study had Jurkat cell RNA spiked in.

The table lists this clonotype with many counts. The chain is built from TRBV4-3 and TRBJ1-1; 8 bases are shared with TRBD1. V shed 1 base and J 5 bases; nucleotides not matched to a gene: 6. Per germline, CDR1 LGHNA and CDR2 YSLEER. This CDR3 spans 15 amino acids. The CDR3 region is CASSQGSGGWTEAFF. In DNA, the CDR3 is TGCGCCAGCAGCCAAGGCTCAGGGGGCTGGACTGAAGCTTTCTTT.

This clonotype has only a few counts. V usage is TRBV20-1 and J usage is TRBJ1-3; 12 bases match TRBD1. With V trimmed by 5 bases and J by 4 bases, 3 bases remained unmatched. CDR3 length: 14 residues. The V gene's germline CDR1 is DFQATT and CDR2 SNEGSKA (reference sequence). The CDR3 DNA reads TGCAGTGCTCGGGACAGGGGGCAAGGAAACACCATATATTTT. Amino acids: CSARDRGQGNTIYF.

This clonotype was detected only a few times. This chain links TRBV6-5 with TRBJ2-7; D call uncertain. Trimming removed 0 bases at V and 5 bases at J, with 11 bases between. The CDR3 covers 14 residues. Germline CDR1 and CDR2: MNHEY and SVGAGI. CDR3 coding DNA: TGTGCCAGCAGTTACTCTCTCCTCGGAGACGAGCAGTACTTC. Encoded protein: CASSYSLLGDEQYF.

This clonotype came up a few times. The chain joins TRBV12-3 or TRBV12-4 to TRBJ2-2; D gene unclear. CDR3 length: 11 amino acids. The V end was cut by 3 bases, the J end by 9 bases, with 5 bases between. The CDR3, as DNA: TGTGCCAGCAGTTTTATCAGGGAGCTGTTTTTT. Translating gives CASSFIRELFF.

This clonotype came up a few times. V gene TRBV9 combines with J gene TRBJ2-1, with 7 bases aligning to TRBD2. The CDR3 is 15 amino acids. Germline CDR1 and CDR2: SGDLS and YYNGEE. Trimming removed 3 bases from V and 5 bases from J; junction bases left unmatched: 8. The CDR3 DNA reads as TGTGCCAGCAGCGGAGCGGGACCAACTGACAATGAGCAGTTCTTC. It codes for CASSGAGPTDNEQFF. Looking up the rest from reference TRBV9 and TRBJ2-1 gives the full variable domain: DSGVTQTPKHLITATGQRVTLRCSPRSGDLSVYWYQQSLDQGLQFLIQYYNGEERAKGNILERFSAQQFPDLHSELNLSSLELGDSALYFCASSGAGPTDNEQFFGPGTRLTVL.

There are a few counts of this clonotype. CDR3 sequence: CATSRGQGNFEETQYF. The CDR3 nucleotides are TGTGCCACCAGCAGGGGACAGGGAAATTTTGAAGAGACCCAGTACTTC. The V gene is TRBV15, the J gene TRBJ2-5; TRBD1 agrees at 9 bases. V shed 3 bases, J shed 3 bases, and the junction held 8 bases outside the gene matches. The CDR3 has 16 residues. The V gene's germline CDR1 is LNHNV and CDR2 YYDKDF (reference sequence). Full variable domain (remainder filled in from reference TRBV15 and TRBJ2-5): DAMVIQNPRYQVTQFGKPVTLSCSQTLNHNVMYWYQQKSSQAPKLLFHYYDKDFNNEADTPDNFQSRRPNTSFCFLDIRSPGLGDTAMYLCATSRGQGNFEETQYFGPGTRLLVL.

This chain uses TRBV6-2 or TRBV6-3 with TRBJ2-5; 8 bases agree with TRBD1. With 8 bases clipped from V and 4 bases from J, the junction kept 9 bases outside the gene matches. The CDR3 totals 14 residues. Germline loops: CDR1 MNHEY, CDR2 SVGEGT. CDR3 amino acids: CASRQGAFGETQYF. The DNA of the CDR3 is TGTGCCAGCCGGCAGGGGGCGTTCGGAGAGACCCAGTACTTC.

About this clonotype itself: Being one base from a much bigger clone, this may be a read error. The chain carries TRBV5-1 and TRBJ2-7; a possible D gene is TRBD1 (5 bases). Germline CDR1 is SGHRS and CDR2 is YFSETQ. V shed 3 bases and J shed 2 bases, with 12 bases lying between them. This CDR3 region has 14 residues. CDR3 DNA: TGCGCCAGCAGCTGGGGCAGGTCAGCCTACGAGCAGTACTTC. Translating it yields CASSWGRSAYEQYF.

The sample holds a few counts of this clonotype. A much larger clone is a single base away; this may be a read error. The chain combines TRBV29-1 with TRBJ1-1, with no clear D. Germline V CDR1 and CDR2: SQVTM, ANQGSEA. CDR3 length: 13 amino acids. Trimming stripped 1 base from V and 0 bases from J, with 6 bases between. CDR3 in DNA: TGCAGCGTTGAAGCCCGAGTGAACACTGAAGCTTTCTTT. As protein: CSVEARVNTEAFF.

This clonotype occurred a few times. The gene calls are TRBV2 and TRBJ2-3; 14 bases fit TRBD2. CDR3 length: 14 residues. The ends lost 6 bases at V and 7 bases at J; junction bases unmatched: 3. Germline CDR1 reads SNHLY; CDR2 reads FYNNEI. In nucleotides, the CDR3 is TGTGCCAGCAGCGGGACTAGCGGGGGAAATACGCAGTATTTT. It is translated as CASSGTSGGNTQYF.

This clonotype was observed at least ten times. V is TRBV6-2 or TRBV6-3 and J is TRBJ1-1; D unresolved. This CDR3 region has 13 residues. Trimming removed 5 bases from V and 6 bases from J, with 13 bases in between. Looked up from germline, CDR1 is MNHEY and CDR2 is SVGEGT. CDR3 nucleotide sequence: TGTGCCAGCAGTGGAGACCCTTACGCTGAAGCTTTCTTT. Protein: CASSGDPYAEAFF.

This CDR3 reads CASSTTGRNEQYF. The DNA of the CDR3 is TGTGCCAGTAGTACCACAGGGAGGAACGAGCAGTACTTC. The chain combines TRBV19 with TRBJ2-7; the D call may be TRBD1 or TRBD2 (6 bases each). CDR3 length: 13 residues. The germline V gene encodes CDR1 LNHDA and CDR2 SQIVND (reference sequence). V was cut by 4 bases and J by 5 bases, with 12 bases left in between.

This clonotype was observed a few times. The genes are TRBV6-2 or TRBV6-3 and TRBJ2-7; D is possibly TRBD1 (6 bases). Looked up from germline, CDR1 is MNHEY and CDR2 is SVGEGT. Trimming took 3 bases from V and 1 from J, leaving 16 bases between them. This CDR3 comprises 16 residues. CDR3 amino acids: CASSYSGTLISYEQYF. CDR3 sequence (DNA): TGTGCCAGCAGTTATTCCGGGACACTAATTTCCTACGAGCAGTACTTC.

The chain employs TRBV4-3 and TRBJ1-3, with D tentatively TRBD1 (5 bases). CDR1 is LGHNA, CDR2 YSLEER, per germline. Trimming cost V 6 bases and J 2 bases, with 11 bases left between them. The CDR3 runs to 14 residues. CDR3 coding DNA: TGCGCCAGCAGACCTGACAGAGCTGGAAACACCATATATTTT. The encoded protein is CASRPDRAGNTIYF.

About this clonotype itself: A read error may account for a junction end that differs from germline. V is TRBV19 and J is TRBJ1-2; D is unclear. Germline V gene sequence: CDR1 LNHDA, CDR2 SQIVND (reference sequence). The CDR3 covers 15 residues. CDR3 amino acids: CASSTWTEANYDYTF. DNA for the CDR3: TGTGCCAGTAGTACCTGGACTGAAGCTAACTATGACTACACCTTC.

This rearrangement joins TRBV20-1 to TRBJ2-5; D uncertain. Germline V lookup: CDR1 DFQATT, CDR2 SNEGSKA (reference sequence). The CDR3 has 16 amino acids. The CDR3 protein is CTTNVADVEIRETQYF. Written as DNA, the CDR3 is TGCACCACTAACGTGGCGGACGTCGAAATAAGGGAGACCCAGTACTTC.

The sample holds a few counts of this clonotype. V and J are TRBV13 and TRBJ1-5; perhaps TRBD1 as D (6 bases). The V gene's germline CDR1 is PRHDT and CDR2 FYEKMQ (reference sequence). The CDR3 loop spans 13 amino acids. Trimming cost V 8 bases and J 5 bases, with 13 bases left between them. The CDR3 region is CASGWGGDQPQHF. The CDR3 DNA reads TGTGCCAGCGGTTGGGGGGGCGATCAGCCCCAGCATTTT.

The rearrangement links TRBV5-6 to TRBJ2-7; maybe TRBD1 (5 bases). V was clipped by 0 bases and J by 3 bases, with 10 bases between them. The CDR3 is 14 amino acids. CDR1 and CDR2 from the germline V gene are SGHDT and YYEEEE. The CDR3 DNA sequence: TGTGCCAGCAGCTTGGGACAGACAGTCTACGAGCAGTACTTC. Translated: CASSLGQTVYEQYF.

This clonotype has at least ten counts. V is TRBV4-3 and J is TRBJ2-3; D tentatively fits TRBD1 or TRBD2 (6 bases each). The CDR3 loop spans 16 amino acids. The V end was cut by 3 bases, the J end by 5 bases, with 18 bases between. In germline, CDR1 is LGHNA, CDR2 YSLEER. The CDR3 here is CASSHHREVVVDTQYF. CDR3 bases: TGCGCCAGCAGCCATCACAGGGAGGTGGTGGTAGATACGCAGTATTTT.

As for this clonotype: One base away lies a much larger clone, so this may be a sequencing read error. The chain has TRBV6-6 and TRBJ2-7; D uncertain. Between the trimmed V and J ends, which lost 5 bases and 0 bases, there was a span of 11 bases. The CDR3 sequence is 14 residues long. The germline V gene encodes CDR1 MNHNY and CDR2 SVGAGI (reference sequence). CDR3 region: CASSPGSRSYEQYF. CDR3 DNA: TGTGCCAGCAGTCCCGGTTCGCGCTCCTACGAGCAGTACTTC.

The chain is built from TRBV5-3 and TRBJ2-6; the match to TRBD2 covers 7 bases. TRBV5-3 belongs to the ORF category, with a function that is uncertain. V was pared by 8 bases and J by 0 bases, with 11 bases of the junction left unmatched. The CDR3 loop spans 17 amino acids. The CDR3 DNA is TGTGCCAGCAGCGGGGCCGTTACTATCTCTGGGGCCAACGTCCTGACTTTC. This encodes CASSGAVTISGANVLTF.

This clonotype was counted many times. The chain has TRBV7-9 and TRBJ2-2; maybe TRBD1 (6 bases). V dropped 4 bases and J dropped 5 bases, with 17 bases sitting between them. The CDR3 spans 16 residues. Germline lookup yields CDR1 SEHNR and CDR2 FQNEAQ (reference sequence). CDR3 amino acids: CASSSPRQAMTGELFF. The CDR3 bases are TGTGCCAGCAGCTCACCGAGACAGGCAATGACCGGGGAGCTGTTTTTT.